This passage covers 2 T cell receptor beta chains from one sample sequenced in a study of control samples from healthy donors and cancer patients. Clones were sequenced by immunoSEQ multiplex PCR, and TCRdb holds only the in-frame ones, with some missing. The sample lists roughly 200,000 clones; around 90% were seen once. Sequenced sample: blood. These receptors came from a man aged 25 to 40 in good health.

This sequence joins TRBV4-1 and TRBJ1-1; no clear D. The germline gives CDR1 MGHRA, CDR2 YSYEKL. The ends were cut back, 1 base at V and 1 base at J, with 4 bases in the middle. The CDR3 runs to 13 residues. The CDR3 is CASSQVQNTEAFF. DNA of the CDR3: TGCGCCAGCAGCCAAGTTCAGAACACTGAAGCTTTCTTT.

The V and J genes are TRBV6-2 or TRBV6-3 and TRBJ1-6, with unresolved D. Trimming stripped 6 bases from V and 0 bases from J, with 12 bases between. Germline CDR1 and CDR2: MNHEY and SVGEGT. CDR3 length: 16 residues. CDR3 sequence reads: CASSPSGSSYNSPLHF. Here the CDR3 DNA reads TGTGCCAGCAGCCCTTCGGGCAGCTCCTATAATTCACCCCTCCACTTT.